This T cell receptor (beta chain) originates from a study of T cell repertoires in cytomegalovirus infection. Study-wide points: CMV carriers having the relevant HLA were flagged by cumulative public TCR beta family frequency. HLA-C-restricted CMV clonotypes gave the most frequent clonotype in two of eight donors.

Germline assignment: CDR1 MGHRA and CDR2 YSYEKL. The CDR3 covers 16 residues. MiXCR, run by TCRdb on the reads, gives a single entry per CDR3 protein. The sample contains about half a million distinct CDR3 sequences, about 42% of which appear only once. With regard to this clonotype: The antigen is not known. At one boundary the junction diverges from the germline segment, which might be a read error.

V and J are TRBV4-1 and TRBJ2-3; 9 positions agree with TRBD2. The input for sequencing was cultured PBMCs, taken from culture after CMV antigen stimulation. The receptor was isolated from a human donor in good health (CMV status not recorded). Some clones in this sample may be carry-over from other donors' samples. As DNA, the CDR3 is TGTGCCAGCAGCCAAGCGACGCGGGGGGGGGGGGATACGCAGTATTTT. It is translated as CASSQATRGGGDTQYF.